Listed here are 18 T cell receptor beta chains from one sample, sequenced in a study of OX40 agonist ivuxolimab in advanced cancers. TCRdb keeps only in-frame clones here, not all; method: immunoSEQ multiplex PCR. In the table there are 75,000 to 100,000 clones, around nine tenths of which are singletons. The starting material was CD4+ or CD8+ T cells sorted from blood, obtained in a trial of the OX40 agonist ivuxolimab. These receptors were collected from an adult with an advanced solid tumor such as melanoma, head and neck, liver or kidney cancer.

The sample holds one count of this clone. This specimen includes other DNA sequences encoding the same CDR3. The chain employs TRBV5-1 and TRBJ2-1, with D possibly being TRBD1 (6 bases). The V end lost 4 bases, the J end lost 1 base, and 9 bases lay between the germline ends. CDR1 is SGHRS, CDR2 YFSETQ, per germline. The CDR3 has 14 residues. This chain's CDR3 is CASSPTGSYNEQFF. CDR3 bases: TGCGCCAGCAGCCCCACAGGGTCCTACAATGAGCAGTTCTTC. The whole variable domain, filled in from reference TRBV5-1 and TRBJ2-1, reads KAGVTQTPRYLIKTRGQQVTLSCSPISGHRSVSWYQQTPGQGLQFLFEYFSETQRNKGNFPGRFSGRQFSNSRSEMNVSTLELGDSALYLCASSPTGSYNEQFFGPGTRLTVL.

The chain combines TRBV18 with TRBJ2-7; D unresolved. V lost 3 bases and J lost 1, with 10 bases in between. The CDR3 has 14 residues. CDR1 is KGHSH and CDR2 is LQKENI in the germline V gene. The CDR3: CASSPGRKSYEQYF. The CDR3 DNA follows: TGTGCCAGCTCACCGGGTCGGAAATCCTACGAGCAGTACTTC.

As for this clone: Since no conserved phenylalanine or tryptophan closes the CDR3, a read error is the likely cause. The rearrangement joins TRBV10-2 to TRBJ1-6; TRBD1 might be the D (5 bases). Germline lookup yields CDR1 WSHSY and CDR2 SAAADI. CDR3 length: 14 amino acids. With 6 bases removed from V and 7 bases from J, the gap between germline ends came to 13 bases. The CDR3 nucleotides read TGCGCCAGCAGAAGGGACGGTCTCAATTCACCCCTCCACCTT. Translated: CASRRDGLNSPLHL.

V is TRBV15 and J is TRBJ1-1; no clear D gene. V dropped 0 bases and J dropped 3 bases, with 20 bases sitting between them. Germline assignment: CDR1 LNHNV and CDR2 YYDKDF (reference sequence). This CDR3 has 18 residues. This CDR3 is CATSRDSVRIDEDTEAFF. In DNA, the CDR3 is TGTGCCACCAGCAGAGATTCGGTCAGGATCGATGAGGACACTGAAGCTTTCTTT.

This chain links TRBV19 with TRBJ1-2; a weak D match, TRBD1 (5 bases). The germline V and J ends were trimmed by 2 bases and 0 bases, with 10 bases remaining between them. Germline CDR1 is LNHDA and CDR2 is SQIVND (reference sequence). The CDR3 consists of 15 residues. The CDR3 here is CASSIRQGSNYGYTF. The DNA for the CDR3 is TGTGCCAGTAGTATACGTCAGGGCTCTAACTATGGCTACACCTTC.

V gene TRBV7-2 combines with J gene TRBJ1-1, with D unresolved. Trimming shortened V by 7 bases and J by 0 bases, and 12 bases separated the two germline ends. CDR3 length: 14 amino acids. Germline CDR1 is SGHTA and CDR2 is FQGNSA. CDR3 sequence reads: CASTSGGMNTEAFF. The CDR3 DNA is TGTGCCAGCACCTCCGGCGGCATGAACACTGAAGCTTTCTTT.

CDR3 amino acids: CASSYEGTGRGDTQYF. As DNA, the CDR3 is TGTGCCAGCAGTTACGAAGGGACAGGGAGAGGAGATACGCAGTATTTT. V is TRBV6-5 and J is TRBJ2-3, with 9 nucleotides matching TRBD1. Germline V gives CDR1 MNHEY, CDR2 SVGAGI. J gave up 5 bases and V 2 bases, and 8 bases lay outside the gene matches. The CDR3 covers 16 residues.

This chain connects TRBV7-2 to TRBJ1-2, with D hard to call. From germline, CDR1 is SGHTA and CDR2 FQGNSA. The CDR3 extends over 14 amino acids. The ends were cut back, 0 bases at V and 2 bases at J, with 7 bases in the middle. In DNA form, the CDR3 reads TGTGCCAGCAGCTTAGCTGGGCAGAACTATGGCTACACCTTC. Protein: CASSLAGQNYGYTF.

The CDR3 here is CASSGQGLLVDTQYF. The CDR3 bases are TGTGCCAGCTCCGGACAGGGCCTTTTAGTAGATACGCAGTATTTT. The chain links TRBV2 to TRBJ2-3; 8 bases map to TRBD1. V lost 8 bases, J lost 5 bases, and 12 bases stayed unmatched. Germline CDR1 and CDR2: SNHLY and FYNNEI. The CDR3 covers 15 residues.

J is TRBJ2-1 and V is TRBV11-2; D is unclear. The CDR3 is 15 amino acids. V gave up 1 base and J gave up 5 bases, with 12 bases separating them. From germline, CDR1 is SGHAT and CDR2 FQNNGV. CDR3: CASSLVVYRNNEQFF. Here the CDR3 DNA reads TGTGCCAGCAGCTTAGTGGTATATCGGAACAATGAGCAGTTCTTC.

V is TRBV9 and J is TRBJ2-3; D may be TRBD1 or TRBD2 (5 bases each). Per the germline V gene, CDR1 is SGDLS and CDR2 is YYNGEE. This CDR3 has 15 residues. Deletions cut 3 bases from V and 2 bases from J, with 13 bases between. The CDR3 region is CASSGRDQLTDTQYF. DNA for the CDR3: TGTGCCAGCAGCGGCCGGGACCAGCTCACAGATACGCAGTATTTT.

CDR3 in DNA: TGTGCCAGCAGCTTAATGACAGGCGATGGAGAGACCCAGTACTTC. Translating it yields CASSLMTGDGETQYF. V usage is TRBV11-2 and J usage is TRBJ2-5, with D tentatively TRBD1 (6 bases). This CDR3 is built from 15 residues. The V gene's germline CDR1 is SGHAT and CDR2 FQNNGV. Trimming removed 2 bases from V and 4 bases from J, with 14 bases in between.

J is TRBJ2-2 and V is TRBV2; D is ambiguous. This CDR3 is built from 14 residues. V shed 4 bases and J shed 1 base, with 7 bases lying between them. Germline CDR1 is SNHLY and CDR2 is FYNNEI. The CDR3, as DNA: TGTGCCAGCAGTGTAACGGTGAACACCGGGGAGCTGTTTTTT. Translating gives CASSVTVNTGELFF.

This chain joins TRBV15 and TRBJ2-7; D gene unclear. This CDR3 is built from 13 residues. Germline values: CDR1 LNHNV, CDR2 YYDKDF (reference sequence). V was clipped by 1 base and J by 5 bases, with 9 bases between them. The CDR3 DNA reads as TGTGCCACCAGCAGAGCCCCACAAGACGAGCAGTACTTC. It codes for CATSRAPQDEQYF.

The chain employs TRBV25-1 and TRBJ2-7; weak D call: TRBD2 (5 bases). Trimming took off 4 bases at V and 4 bases at J, with 11 bases between the two ends. The CDR3 extends over 13 amino acids. Germline CDR1 is MGHDK and CDR2 is SYGVNS. The CDR3 sequence is CASSGLGLYEQYF. As DNA, the CDR3 is TGTGCCAGCAGTGGCCTCGGACTGTACGAGCAGTACTTC.

The chain joins TRBV6-6 to TRBJ1-5; 10 positions match TRBD1. Germline CDR1 is MNHNY and CDR2 is SVGAGI (reference sequence). The CDR3 is made up of 14 amino acids. The trim removed 4 bases at V and 6 bases at J, leaving 3 bases unmatched. The CDR3 spells CASSLRTGGQPQHF. The DNA for the CDR3 is TGTGCCAGCAGTTTAAGGACAGGGGGTCAGCCCCAGCATTTT.

The CDR3 loop is CASSLIGGTRETQYF. The CDR3 DNA reads TGTGCCAGCAGCTTAATCGGGGGGACGCGGGAGACCCAGTACTTC. The rearrangement uses TRBV7-3 and TRBJ2-5; TRBD2 matches at 7 bases. Germline trimming cut 1 base from V and 5 bases from J; bases unmatched to any gene: 7. The CDR3 is 15 amino acids. Germline V CDR1 and CDR2: SGHTA, FQGTGA.

The chain carries TRBV18 and TRBJ1-3, with a tentative D call TRBD1 (5 bases). V dropped 4 bases and J dropped 0 bases, with 13 bases sitting between them. The germline gives CDR1 KGHSH, CDR2 LQKENI. This CDR3 region has 16 residues. As DNA, the CDR3 is TGTGCCAGCTCACGGGACTTACCAGACTCTGGAAACACCATATATTTT. Amino acid sequence: CASSRDLPDSGNTIYF. Together with reference TRBV18 and TRBJ1-3, the CDR3 gives the full variable domain: NAGVMQNPRHLVRRRGQEARLRCSPMKGHSHVYWYRQLPEEGLKFMVYLQKENIIDESGMPKERFSAEFPKEGPSILRIQQVVRGDSAAYFCASSRDLPDSGNTIYFGEGSWLTVV.